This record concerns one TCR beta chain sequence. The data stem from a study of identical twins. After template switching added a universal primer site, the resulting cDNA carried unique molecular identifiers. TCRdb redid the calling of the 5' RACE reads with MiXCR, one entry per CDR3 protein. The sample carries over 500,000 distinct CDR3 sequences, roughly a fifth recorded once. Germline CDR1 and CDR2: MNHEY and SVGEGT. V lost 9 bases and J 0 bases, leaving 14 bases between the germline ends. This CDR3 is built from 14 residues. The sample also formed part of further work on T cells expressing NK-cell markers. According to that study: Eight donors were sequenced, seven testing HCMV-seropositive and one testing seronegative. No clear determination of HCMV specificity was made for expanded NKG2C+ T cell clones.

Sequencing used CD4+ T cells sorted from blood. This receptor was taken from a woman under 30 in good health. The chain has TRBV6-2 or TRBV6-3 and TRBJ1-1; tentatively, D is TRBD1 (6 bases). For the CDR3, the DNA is TGTGCCAGGAGGTCGGGACACTTGAACACTGAAGCTTTCTTT. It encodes CARRSGHLNTEAFF.